These 27 T cell receptor beta chains share one sample of origin, sequenced in a study of identical twins. TCRdb itself ran the 5' RACE reads through MiXCR, one entry per CDR3 protein. Of about 470,000 distinct CDR3 sequences listed, roughly 26% are singletons. Separately, the same data were catalogued under a study of T cells expressing NK-cell markers.

Source material: CD4+ T cells sorted from blood. The source of these receptors is a woman aged 18-29 years in good health.

This clonotype was detected ten times or more. The rearrangement links TRBV6-6 to TRBJ2-7; 10 bases match TRBD1. The CDR3 has 13 amino acids. Looked up from germline, CDR1 is MNHNY and CDR2 is SVGAGI (reference sequence). After removal of 4 bases from V and 3 bases from J, the junction contained 0 bases not matched to a gene. CDR3 DNA: TGTGCCAGCAGTTGGGACAGGGGCTACGAGCAGTACTTC. It translates to CASSWDRGYEQYF.

This chain joins TRBV4-3 and TRBJ2-3; D unclear. The CDR3 loop spans 15 amino acids. V lost 3 bases to trimming and J lost 4 bases, with 14 bases between them. Germline loops: CDR1 LGHNA, CDR2 YSLEER. The CDR3 reads CASSHARGRADTQYF. DNA of the CDR3: TGCGCCAGCAGCCACGCCCGAGGAAGGGCAGATACGCAGTATTTT.

The V gene is TRBV5-1, the J gene TRBJ2-3; D not resolved. V lost 4 bases to trimming and J lost 6 bases, with 9 bases between them. From germline, CDR1 is SGHRS and CDR2 YFSETQ. This CDR3 contains 12 residues. CDR3 sequence: CASSPYQDTQYF. The CDR3, as DNA: TGCGCCAGCAGCCCCTACCAGGATACGCAGTATTTT.

At least ten counts were recorded for this clonotype. CDR3: CSARKSGLGYGYTF. The CDR3 DNA reads as TGCAGTGCCCGGAAGTCAGGGTTAGGCTATGGCTACACCTTC. The rearrangement links TRBV20-1 to TRBJ1-2; perhaps TRBD1 as D (5 bases). V gave up 6 bases and J gave up 4 bases, with 18 bases separating them. Germline CDR1 and CDR2: DFQATT and SNEGSKA (reference sequence). The CDR3 runs to 14 residues.

This clonotype was seen a few times. This sequence joins TRBV12-3 or TRBV12-4 and TRBJ2-3; TRBD1 matches at 9 bases. Trimming took 3 bases from V and 4 from J; bases not matched to a gene: 8. The CDR3 covers 16 residues. CDR3 sequence: CASSFRDRAPSDTQYF. CDR3 DNA: TGTGCCAGCAGTTTTCGGGACAGGGCTCCGTCAGATACGCAGTATTTT.

This clonotype was seen only a few times. The genes are TRBV6-5 and TRBJ2-2, with 8 nucleotides matching TRBD1. This CDR3 has 17 residues. V dropped 2 bases and J dropped 5; count of bases not matched to a gene: 10. Germline CDR1 MNHEY, CDR2 SVGAGI. CDR3 protein: CASSYLTGQGETGELFF. In DNA form, the CDR3 reads TGTGCCAGCAGTTACCTTACTGGACAGGGAGAGACCGGGGAGCTGTTTTTT.

V is TRBV10-3 and J is TRBJ2-3, with unresolved D. This CDR3 has 11 amino acids. V was pared by 6 bases and J by 2 bases, with 3 bases between. CDR1 and CDR2 from the germline V gene are ENHRY and SYGVKD. The CDR3 region is CAIRDTDTQYF. The CDR3 bases are TGTGCCATCAGGGACACAGATACGCAGTATTTT.

This chain joins TRBV27 and TRBJ1-2; maybe TRBD1 (6 bases). The CDR3 spans 13 residues. Per germline, CDR1 MNHEY and CDR2 SMNVEV (reference sequence). V shed 3 bases and J shed 6 bases, with 11 bases lying between them. CDR3 in DNA: TGTGCCAGCAGTTTTCTTACAGGGAATGGCTACACCTTC. Translation gives CASSFLTGNGYTF.

The V and J genes are TRBV3-1 and TRBJ2-2; a weak D match, TRBD2 (5 bases). Trimming shortened V by 4 bases and J by 0 bases, and 9 bases separated the two germline ends. The CDR3 loop spans 15 amino acids. CDR1 is LGHDT and CDR2 is YNNKEL in the germline V gene (reference sequence). The chain's CDR3 is CASSLTRTNTGELFF. CDR3 DNA: TGTGCCAGCAGCCTCACTAGAACGAACACCGGGGAGCTGTTTTTT.

This clonotype was found a few times. The V gene is TRBV12-3 or TRBV12-4, the J gene TRBJ2-1; TRBD2 matches at 10 bases. V lost 5 bases to trimming and J lost 7 bases; unmatched junction nucleotides: 8. The CDR3 length is 15 residues. Here the CDR3 DNA reads TGTGCCAGCAGTGTCGAGGGACTAGCGTCAAATGAGCAGTTCTTC. Its protein is CASSVEGLASNEQFF.

This sequence joins TRBV5-5 and TRBJ2-2; 8 bases map to TRBD2. Germline lookup yields CDR1 SGHKS and CDR2 YYEKEE (reference sequence). The CDR3 runs to 15 residues. The V gene end was trimmed by 10 bases and the J gene end by 1 base; junction bases not matched to a gene: 9. CDR3 in amino acids: CAATSGPKNTGELFF. The CDR3, as DNA: TGTGCCGCTACTAGCGGACCCAAGAACACCGGGGAGCTGTTTTTT.

This chain uses TRBV20-1 with TRBJ2-5, with TRBD2 matching over 7 bases. The junction had 5 bases not matched to a gene; V was cut back by 3 bases and J by 1 base. The CDR3 sequence is 14 residues long. The V gene's germline CDR1 is DFQATT and CDR2 SNEGSKA (reference sequence). CDR3 bases: TGCAGTGCTAGTCAAGCGGGGCGCCAAGAGACCCAGTACTTC. It translates to CSASQAGRQETQYF.

This clonotype was recorded a few times. This sequence joins TRBV12-3 or TRBV12-4 and TRBJ1-1; D ambiguous. Trimming took 1 base from V and 1 from J, leaving 7 bases between them. The CDR3 runs to 14 residues. CDR3 protein: CASSLVGPNTEAFF. The CDR3 coding sequence is TGTGCCAGCAGTTTAGTTGGACCGAACACTGAAGCTTTCTTT.

V usage is TRBV6-1 and J usage is TRBJ1-6, with 10 positions matching TRBD1. Germline-derived CDR1 and CDR2 are MNHNS and SASEGT. V shed 6 bases, J shed 8 bases, and the junction held 4 bases outside the gene matches. The CDR3 extends over 14 amino acids. This chain's CDR3 is CASSRDRGHSPLHF. The CDR3 DNA reads TGTGCCAGCAGCCGGGACAGGGGTCATTCACCCCTCCACTTT.

The V gene is TRBV20-1, the J gene TRBJ2-1; 13 bases match TRBD2. Germline-derived CDR1 and CDR2 are DFQATT and SNEGSKA (reference sequence). The CDR3 has 14 amino acids. CDR3 in amino acids: CSGLAGAIYNEQFF. CDR3 nucleotide sequence: TGCAGCGGACTAGCGGGGGCTATCTACAATGAGCAGTTCTTC.

The chain recombines TRBV5-1 with TRBJ1-2, with 8 positions matching TRBD1. V lost 4 bases and J lost 7; bases outside the gene matches: 3. The CDR3 consists of 12 residues. Per the germline V gene, CDR1 is SGHRS and CDR2 is YFSETQ. CDR3 coding DNA: TGCGCCAGCAGCCGGGACAGGAGTGGCTACACCTTC. Translating it yields CASSRDRSGYTF.

A few counts support this clonotype. The chain is built from TRBV5-3 and TRBJ2-6; D is undetermined. TRBV5-3 is treated as an ORF (open reading frame) with a function not yet certain. V shed 8 bases and J shed 1 base, with 19 bases lying between them. This CDR3 region has 17 residues. The CDR3 here is CASRFGESSSGANVLTF. DNA of the CDR3: TGTGCCAGCAGATTCGGTGAATCCTCTTCTGGGGCCAACGTCCTGACTTTC.

This rearrangement joins TRBV24-1 to TRBJ2-1, with TRBD2 matching over 8 bases. V was clipped by 4 bases and J by 7 bases; unmatched bases: 11. Germline CDR1 reads KGHDR; CDR2 reads SFDVKD. The CDR3 is 16 residues long. CDR3 sequence reads: CATSEPPGRGVNEQFF. The DNA for the CDR3 is TGTGCCACCAGTGAACCCCCCGGGAGGGGAGTGAATGAGCAGTTCTTC.

This clonotype was counted only a few times. V is TRBV5-1 and J is TRBJ1-4; TRBD1 might be the D (6 bases). Per the germline V gene, CDR1 is SGHRS and CDR2 is YFSETQ. V lost 1 base, J lost 6 bases, and 7 bases lay in between. The CDR3 runs 13 residues. CDR3 residues: CASSLPGDEKLFF. The CDR3 coding sequence is TGCGCCAGCAGCTTGCCAGGGGATGAAAAACTGTTTTTT.

V is TRBV4-2 and J is TRBJ2-5; D remains ambiguous. CDR3 length: 15 residues. V shed 0 bases and J shed 1 base, with 9 bases lying between them. Germline CDR1 reads LGHNA; CDR2 reads YNFKEQ. This CDR3 reads CASSQDKETQETQYF. CDR3 bases: TGTGCCAGCAGCCAAGATAAGGAGACCCAAGAGACCCAGTACTTC.

This clonotype occurred a few times. This chain joins TRBV6-1 and TRBJ1-1; D not certain. The CDR3 runs 13 residues. Per the germline V gene, CDR1 is MNHNS and CDR2 is SASEGT. Trimming removed 2 bases from V and 0 bases from J, with 4 bases in between. Here the CDR3 reads CASSESVNTEAFF. In nucleotides, the CDR3 is TGTGCCAGCAGTGAATCTGTGAACACTGAAGCTTTCTTT.

The chain employs TRBV6-1 and TRBJ2-3; weak D call: TRBD2 (6 bases). V was shortened by 6 bases and J by 1 base, with 11 bases between the two germline ends. CDR1 MNHNS and CDR2 SASEGT come from the germline V gene. The CDR3 runs 14 residues. CDR3 bases: TGTGCCAGCAGGGCTAGCGAACGCACAGATACGCAGTATTTT. This codes for CASRASERTDTQYF.

V usage is TRBV7-9 and J usage is TRBJ2-2; a possible D gene is TRBD2 (6 bases). Germline CDR1 and CDR2: SEHNR and FQNEAQ (reference sequence). V lost 5 bases and J 7 bases, leaving 14 bases between the germline ends. The CDR3 spans 14 residues. The CDR3 loop reads CASSRWRDGGELFF. The CDR3 DNA reads TGTGCCAGCAGCCGTTGGCGGGACGGCGGGGAGCTGTTTTTT.

This clonotype was counted only a few times. J is TRBJ2-2 and V is TRBV9, with unresolved D. V shed 1 base and J shed 0 bases, with 10 bases lying between them. There are 16 residues in the CDR3. CDR1 and CDR2 from the germline V gene are SGDLS and YYNGEE. CDR3 nucleotides: TGTGCCAGCAGCGTACTTAGTGGTCCGAACACCGGGGAGCTGTTTTTT. Protein product: CASSVLSGPNTGELFF.

This clonotype was recorded at least ten times. Sequence at one end of the junction differs from germline and may be a read error. The chain employs TRBV12-3 or TRBV12-4 and TRBJ2-3; D is possibly TRBD2 (6 bases). The CDR3 totals 17 residues. DNA of the CDR3: TGTGCCAGCACTTTAAGTGGAGGGACGTTTAGCACAGATACGCAGTATTTT. Translating gives CASTLSGGTFSTDTQYF.

The V call is TRBV20-1, the J call TRBJ2-5; TRBD2 matches at 10 bases. The CDR3 has 16 amino acids. J was trimmed by 5 bases and V by 0 bases; bases with no gene match: 9. CDR1 is DFQATT, CDR2 SNEGSKA, per germline (reference sequence). The CDR3 reads CSARDRRAGGHETQYF. DNA for the CDR3: TGCAGTGCTAGAGATCGTCGAGCGGGGGGGCACGAGACCCAGTACTTC.

The V and J genes are TRBV20-1 and TRBJ2-1; D is unclear. CDR1 and CDR2 (germline): DFQATT, SNEGSKA (reference sequence). The CDR3 covers 14 residues. V lost 1 base and J lost 2, with 9 bases in between. CDR3 coding DNA: TGCAGTGCTAGAGCCAGAGCAGCCTACAATGAGCAGTTCTTC. This codes for CSARARAAYNEQFF.